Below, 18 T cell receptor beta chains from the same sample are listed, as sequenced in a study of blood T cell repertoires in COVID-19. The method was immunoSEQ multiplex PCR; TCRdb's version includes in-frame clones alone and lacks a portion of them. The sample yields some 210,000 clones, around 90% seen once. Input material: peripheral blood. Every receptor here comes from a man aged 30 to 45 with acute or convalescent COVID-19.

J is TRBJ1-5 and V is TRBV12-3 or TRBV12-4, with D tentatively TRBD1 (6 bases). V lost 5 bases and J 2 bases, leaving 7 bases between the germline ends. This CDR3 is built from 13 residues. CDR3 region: CASSHRGNQPQHF. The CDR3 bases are TGTGCCAGCAGTCACAGGGGCAATCAGCCCCAGCATTTT.

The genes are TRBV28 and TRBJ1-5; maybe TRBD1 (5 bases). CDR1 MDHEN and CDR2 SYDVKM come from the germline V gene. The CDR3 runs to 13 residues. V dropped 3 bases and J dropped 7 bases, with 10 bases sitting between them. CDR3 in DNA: TGTGCCAGCAGTTTGGTGACAGCCCAGCCCCAGCATTTT. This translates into CASSLVTAQPQHF.

The CDR3 protein is CASSHKAVPYNEQFF. CDR3 nucleotide sequence: TGTGCCAGCAGCCATAAGGCGGTCCCCTACAATGAGCAGTTCTTC. The gene calls are TRBV7-2 and TRBJ2-1, with D unresolved. Germline CDR1 is SGHTA and CDR2 is FQGNSA. CDR3 length: 15 amino acids. V shed 5 bases and J shed 2 bases, with 13 bases lying between them.

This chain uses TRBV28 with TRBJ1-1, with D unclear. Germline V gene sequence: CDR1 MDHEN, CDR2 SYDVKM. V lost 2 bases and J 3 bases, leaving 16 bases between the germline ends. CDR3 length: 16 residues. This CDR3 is CASSLALGRGDTEAFF. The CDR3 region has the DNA TGTGCCAGCAGTTTAGCTCTGGGCCGGGGTGACACTGAAGCTTTCTTT.

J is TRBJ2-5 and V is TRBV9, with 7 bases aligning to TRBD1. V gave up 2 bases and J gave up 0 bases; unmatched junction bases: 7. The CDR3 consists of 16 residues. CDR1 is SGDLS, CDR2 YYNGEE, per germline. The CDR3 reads CASSVSGTVYQETQYF. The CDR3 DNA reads TGTGCCAGCAGCGTGTCCGGGACAGTGTACCAAGAGACCCAGTACTTC.

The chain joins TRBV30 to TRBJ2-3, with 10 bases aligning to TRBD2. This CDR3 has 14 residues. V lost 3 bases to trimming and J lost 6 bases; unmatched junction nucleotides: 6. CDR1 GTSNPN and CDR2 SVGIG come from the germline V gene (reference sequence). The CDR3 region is CAWRASGGSDTQYF. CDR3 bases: TGTGCCTGGAGGGCTAGCGGGGGATCCGATACGCAGTATTTT.

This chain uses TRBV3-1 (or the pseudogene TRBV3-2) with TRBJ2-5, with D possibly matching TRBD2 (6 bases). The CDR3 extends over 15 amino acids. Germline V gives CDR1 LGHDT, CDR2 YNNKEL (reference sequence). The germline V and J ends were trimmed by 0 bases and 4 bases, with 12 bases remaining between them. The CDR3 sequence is CASSQELALGETQYF. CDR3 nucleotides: TGTGCCAGCAGCCAAGAACTAGCACTCGGAGAGACCCAGTACTTC.

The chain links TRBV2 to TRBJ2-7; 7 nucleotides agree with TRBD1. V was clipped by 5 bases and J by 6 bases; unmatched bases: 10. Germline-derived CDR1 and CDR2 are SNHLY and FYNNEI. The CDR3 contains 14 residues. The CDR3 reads CASSPRGQVGEQYF. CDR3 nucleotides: TGTGCCAGCAGTCCCCGAGGACAGGTCGGCGAGCAGTACTTC.

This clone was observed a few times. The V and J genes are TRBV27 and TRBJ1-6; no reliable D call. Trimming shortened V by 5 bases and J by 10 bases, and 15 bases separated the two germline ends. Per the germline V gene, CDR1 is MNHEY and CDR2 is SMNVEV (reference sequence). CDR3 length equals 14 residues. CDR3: CASSLPGRGSPLHF. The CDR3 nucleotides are TGTGCCAGCAGTCTCCCCGGGCGGGGATCACCCCTCCACTTT.

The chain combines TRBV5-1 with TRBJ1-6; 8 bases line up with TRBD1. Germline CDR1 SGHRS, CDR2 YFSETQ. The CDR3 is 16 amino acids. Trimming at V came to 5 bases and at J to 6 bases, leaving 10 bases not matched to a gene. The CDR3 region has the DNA TGCGCCAGCAGATACCAGGGGGCGTTGGGTAATTCACCCCTCCACTTT. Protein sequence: CASRYQGALGNSPLHF.

DNA for the CDR3: TGTGCCAGCAGTGCATTCTTCTCGAGCTCCTACAATGAGCAGTTCTTC. It is translated as CASSAFFSSSYNEQFF. V gene TRBV27 combines with J gene TRBJ2-1, with unresolved D. Trimming left V 5 bases short and J 0 bases short, with 14 bases between. CDR1 is MNHEY, CDR2 SMNVEV, per germline (reference sequence). The CDR3 covers 16 residues.

The CDR3 nucleotides are TGTGCCAGCAGCGTCGACTTTACCGGGGAGCTGTTTTTT. It specifies CASSVDFTGELFF. The chain has TRBV9 and TRBJ2-2; D remains ambiguous. CDR3 length: 13 residues. Germline-derived CDR1 and CDR2 are SGDLS and YYNGEE. V lost 2 bases to trimming and J lost 5 bases, with 7 bases between them.

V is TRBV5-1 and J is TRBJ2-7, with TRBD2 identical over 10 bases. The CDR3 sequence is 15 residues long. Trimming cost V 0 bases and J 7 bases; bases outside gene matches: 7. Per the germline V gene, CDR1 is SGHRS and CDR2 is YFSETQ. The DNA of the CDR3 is TGCGCCAGCAGCTTGGCCGGTCTAGCGGGAGCGGAGCAGTACTTC. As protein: CASSLAGLAGAEQYF.

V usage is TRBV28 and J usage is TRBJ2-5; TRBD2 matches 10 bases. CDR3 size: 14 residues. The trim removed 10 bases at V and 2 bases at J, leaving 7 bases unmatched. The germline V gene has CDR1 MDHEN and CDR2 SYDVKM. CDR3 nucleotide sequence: TGTGCCATCCGACTAGCGGGTTTTCAAGAGACCCAGTACTTC. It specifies CAIRLAGFQETQYF.

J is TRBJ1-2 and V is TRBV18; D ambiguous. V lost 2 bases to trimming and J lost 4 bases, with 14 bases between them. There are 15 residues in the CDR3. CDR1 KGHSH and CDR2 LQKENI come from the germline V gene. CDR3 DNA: TGTGCCAGCTCACCAGAGGTAGTACCCGGCTATGGCTACACCTTC. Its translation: CASSPEVVPGYGYTF.

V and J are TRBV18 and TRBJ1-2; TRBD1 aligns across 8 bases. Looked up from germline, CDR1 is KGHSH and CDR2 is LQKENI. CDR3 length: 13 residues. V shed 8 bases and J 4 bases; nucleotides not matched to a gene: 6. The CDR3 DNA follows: TGTGCCAGCACCGGCGACAGGGGCTATGGCTACACCTTC. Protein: CASTGDRGYGYTF.

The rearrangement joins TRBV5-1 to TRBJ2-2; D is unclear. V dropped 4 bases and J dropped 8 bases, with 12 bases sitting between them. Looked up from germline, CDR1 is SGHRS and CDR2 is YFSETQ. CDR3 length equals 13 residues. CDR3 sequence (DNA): TGCGCCAGCAGCCCCTTGGTTGCGGGGGAGCTGTTTTTT. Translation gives CASSPLVAGELFF.

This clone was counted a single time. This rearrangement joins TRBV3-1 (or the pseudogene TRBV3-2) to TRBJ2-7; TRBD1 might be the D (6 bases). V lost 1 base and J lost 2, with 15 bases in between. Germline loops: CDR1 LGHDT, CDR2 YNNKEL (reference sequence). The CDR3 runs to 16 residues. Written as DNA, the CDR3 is TGTGCCAGCAGCCAAGTGTCAGGGGTTTTGACCTACGAGCAGTACTTC. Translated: CASSQVSGVLTYEQYF.